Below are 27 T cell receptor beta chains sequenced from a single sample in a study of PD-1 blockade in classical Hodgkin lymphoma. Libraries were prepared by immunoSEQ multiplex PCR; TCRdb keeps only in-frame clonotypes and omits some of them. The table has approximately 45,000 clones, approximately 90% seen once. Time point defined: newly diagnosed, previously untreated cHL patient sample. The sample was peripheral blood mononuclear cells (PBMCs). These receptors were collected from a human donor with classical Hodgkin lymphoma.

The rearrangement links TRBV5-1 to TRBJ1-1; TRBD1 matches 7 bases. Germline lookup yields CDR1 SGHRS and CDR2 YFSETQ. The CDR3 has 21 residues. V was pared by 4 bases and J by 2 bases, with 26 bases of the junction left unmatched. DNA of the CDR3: TGCGCCAGCAGCCCAAAGACAGGGTCCTCGGATCCTCGGGTCGTTAACACTGAAGCTTTCTTT. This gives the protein CASSPKTGSSDPRVVNTEAFF.

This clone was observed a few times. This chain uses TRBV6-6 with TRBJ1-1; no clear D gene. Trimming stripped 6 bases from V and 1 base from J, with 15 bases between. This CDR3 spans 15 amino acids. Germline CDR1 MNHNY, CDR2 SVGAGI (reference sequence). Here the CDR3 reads CASRMDGSQNTEAFF. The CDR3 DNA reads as TGTGCCAGCAGGATGGACGGATCACAGAACACTGAAGCTTTCTTT.

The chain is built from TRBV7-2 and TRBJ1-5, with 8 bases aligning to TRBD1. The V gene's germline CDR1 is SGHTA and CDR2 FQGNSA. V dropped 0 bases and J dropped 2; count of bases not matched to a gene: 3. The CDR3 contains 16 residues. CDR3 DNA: TGTGCCAGCAGCTTAGCTTTGACAGGGGGCAATCAGCCCCAGCATTTT. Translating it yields CASSLALTGGNQPQHF.

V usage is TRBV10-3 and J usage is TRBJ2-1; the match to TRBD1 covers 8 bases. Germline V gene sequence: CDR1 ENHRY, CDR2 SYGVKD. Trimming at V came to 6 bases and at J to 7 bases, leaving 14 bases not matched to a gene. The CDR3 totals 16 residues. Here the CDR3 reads CAISRNQQGGPNEQFF. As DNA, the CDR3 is TGTGCCATCAGCAGAAACCAACAGGGGGGCCCGAATGAGCAGTTCTTC.

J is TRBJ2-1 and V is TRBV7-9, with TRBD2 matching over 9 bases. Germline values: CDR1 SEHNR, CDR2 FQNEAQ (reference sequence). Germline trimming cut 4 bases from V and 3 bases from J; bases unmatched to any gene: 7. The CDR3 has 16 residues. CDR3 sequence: CASSSPGTSNYNEQFF. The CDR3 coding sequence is TGTGCCAGCAGCTCGCCCGGGACTAGCAACTACAATGAGCAGTTCTTC.

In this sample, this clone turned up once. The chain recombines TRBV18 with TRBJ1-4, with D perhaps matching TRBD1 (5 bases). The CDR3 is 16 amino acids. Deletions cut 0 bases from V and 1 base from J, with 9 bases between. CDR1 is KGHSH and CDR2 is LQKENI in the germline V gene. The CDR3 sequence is CASSPPSGRTNEKLFF. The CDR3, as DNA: TGTGCCAGCTCACCACCATCAGGGCGAACTAATGAAAAACTGTTTTTT. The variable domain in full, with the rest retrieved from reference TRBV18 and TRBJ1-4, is NAGVMQNPRHLVRRRGQEARLRCSPMKGHSHVYWYRQLPEEGLKFMVYLQKENIIDESGMPKERFSAEFPKEGPSILRIQQVVRGDSAAYFCASSPPSGRTNEKLFFGSGTQLSVL.

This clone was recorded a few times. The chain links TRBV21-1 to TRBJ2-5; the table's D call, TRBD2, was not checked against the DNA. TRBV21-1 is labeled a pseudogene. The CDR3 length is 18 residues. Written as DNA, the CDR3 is TGTGCCAGCAGCATATGGACTAAGACTAGCGGGAGTACGAAGACCCAGTACTTC. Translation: CASSIWTKTSGSTKTQYF.

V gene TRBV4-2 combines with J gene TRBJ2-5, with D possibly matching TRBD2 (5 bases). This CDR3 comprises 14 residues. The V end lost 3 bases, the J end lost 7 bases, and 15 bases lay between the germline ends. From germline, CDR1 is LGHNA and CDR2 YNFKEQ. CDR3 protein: CASSQIGGEGTQYF. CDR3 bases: TGTGCCAGCAGCCAGATAGGCGGTGAGGGGACCCAGTACTTC.

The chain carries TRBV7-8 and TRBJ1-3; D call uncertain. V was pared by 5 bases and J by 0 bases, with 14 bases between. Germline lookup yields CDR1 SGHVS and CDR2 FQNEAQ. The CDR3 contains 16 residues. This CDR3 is CASSAPGGLSGNTIYF. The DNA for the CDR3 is TGTGCCAGCAGCGCTCCCGGAGGACTCTCTGGAAACACCATATATTTT.

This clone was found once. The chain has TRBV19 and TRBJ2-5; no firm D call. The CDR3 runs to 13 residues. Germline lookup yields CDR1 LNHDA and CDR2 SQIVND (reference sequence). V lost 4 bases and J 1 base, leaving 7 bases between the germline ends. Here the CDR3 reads CASSRSAQETQYF. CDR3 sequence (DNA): TGTGCCAGTAGTAGGTCAGCCCAAGAGACCCAGTACTTC.

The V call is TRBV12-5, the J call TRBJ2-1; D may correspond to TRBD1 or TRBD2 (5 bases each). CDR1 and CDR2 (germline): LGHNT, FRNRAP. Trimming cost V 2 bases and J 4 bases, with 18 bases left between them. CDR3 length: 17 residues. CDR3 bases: TGTGCTAGTGGTTTGCCCCCGAGGGGACGTATGTACAATGAGCAGTTCTTC. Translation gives CASGLPPRGRMYNEQFF.

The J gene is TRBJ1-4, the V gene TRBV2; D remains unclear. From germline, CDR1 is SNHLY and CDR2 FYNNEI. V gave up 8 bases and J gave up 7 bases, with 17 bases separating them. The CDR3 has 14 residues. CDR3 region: CASAWVTTVEKLFF. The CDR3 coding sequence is TGTGCCAGCGCATGGGTTACCACAGTTGAAAAACTGTTTTTT.

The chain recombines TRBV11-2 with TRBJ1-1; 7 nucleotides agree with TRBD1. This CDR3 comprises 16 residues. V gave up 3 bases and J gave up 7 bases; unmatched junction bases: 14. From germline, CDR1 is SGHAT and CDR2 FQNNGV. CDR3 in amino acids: CASSFPSGRGAGEAFF. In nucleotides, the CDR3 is TGTGCCAGCAGCTTTCCCTCCGGCAGGGGGGCTGGTGAAGCTTTCTTT.

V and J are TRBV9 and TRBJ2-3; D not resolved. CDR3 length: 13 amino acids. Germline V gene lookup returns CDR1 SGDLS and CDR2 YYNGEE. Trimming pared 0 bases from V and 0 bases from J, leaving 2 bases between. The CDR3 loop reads CASSVVSTDTQYF. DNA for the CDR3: TGTGCCAGCAGCGTAGTTAGCACAGATACGCAGTATTTT. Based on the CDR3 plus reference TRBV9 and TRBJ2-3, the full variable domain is DSGVTQTPKHLITATGQRVTLRCSPRSGDLSVYWYQQSLDQGLQFLIQYYNGEERAKGNILERFSAQQFPDLHSELNLSSLELGDSALYFCASSVVSTDTQYFGPGTRLTVL.

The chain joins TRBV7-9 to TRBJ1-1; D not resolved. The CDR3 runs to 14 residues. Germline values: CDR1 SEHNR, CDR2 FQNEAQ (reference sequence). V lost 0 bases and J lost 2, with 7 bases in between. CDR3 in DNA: TGTGCCAGCAGCTTAGCCCCCGCCAACACTGAAGCTTTCTTT. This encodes CASSLAPANTEAFF.

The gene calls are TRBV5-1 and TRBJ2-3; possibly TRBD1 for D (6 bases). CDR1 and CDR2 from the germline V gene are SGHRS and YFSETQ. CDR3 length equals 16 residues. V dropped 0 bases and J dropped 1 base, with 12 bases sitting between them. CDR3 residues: CASSLGWDTRTDTQYF. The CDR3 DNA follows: TGCGCCAGCAGCTTGGGCTGGGACACCCGCACAGATACGCAGTATTTT. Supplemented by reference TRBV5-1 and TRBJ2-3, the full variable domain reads KAGVTQTPRYLIKTRGQQVTLSCSPISGHRSVSWYQQTPGQGLQFLFEYFSETQRNKGNFPGRFSGRQFSNSRSEMNVSTLELGDSALYLCASSLGWDTRTDTQYFGPGTRLTVL.

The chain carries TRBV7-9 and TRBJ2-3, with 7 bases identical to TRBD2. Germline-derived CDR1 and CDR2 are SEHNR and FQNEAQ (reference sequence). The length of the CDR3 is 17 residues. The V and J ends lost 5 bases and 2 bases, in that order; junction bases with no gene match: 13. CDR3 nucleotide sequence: TGTGCCAGCAGCCAAGCGGTCGGTAGCGGGTTCACAGATACGCAGTATTTT. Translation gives CASSQAVGSGFTDTQYF. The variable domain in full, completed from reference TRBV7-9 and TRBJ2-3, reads DTGVSQNPRHKITKRGQNVTFRCDPISEHNRLYWYRQTLGQGPEFLTYFQNEAQLEKSRLLSDRFSAERPKGSFSTLEIQRTEQGDSAMYLCASSQAVGSGFTDTQYFGPGTRLTVL.

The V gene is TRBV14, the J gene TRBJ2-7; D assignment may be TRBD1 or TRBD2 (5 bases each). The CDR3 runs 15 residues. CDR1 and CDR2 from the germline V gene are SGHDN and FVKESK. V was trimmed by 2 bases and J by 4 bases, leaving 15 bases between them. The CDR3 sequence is CASSQSSGALYEQYF. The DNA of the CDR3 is TGTGCCAGCAGCCAATCCTCCGGGGCCTTATACGAGCAGTACTTC. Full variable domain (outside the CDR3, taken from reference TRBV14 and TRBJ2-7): EAGVTQFPSHSVIEKGQTVTLRCDPISGHDNLYWYRRVMGKEIKFLLHFVKESKQDESGMPNNRFLAERTGGTYSTLKVQPAELEDSGVYFCASSQSSGALYEQYFGPGTRLTVT.

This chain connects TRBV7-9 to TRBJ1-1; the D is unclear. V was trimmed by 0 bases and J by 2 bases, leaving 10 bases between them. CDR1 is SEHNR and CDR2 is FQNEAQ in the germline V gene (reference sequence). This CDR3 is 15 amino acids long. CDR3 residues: CASSLAHRGNTEAFF. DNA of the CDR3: TGTGCCAGCAGCTTAGCCCATCGGGGAAACACTGAAGCTTTCTTT.

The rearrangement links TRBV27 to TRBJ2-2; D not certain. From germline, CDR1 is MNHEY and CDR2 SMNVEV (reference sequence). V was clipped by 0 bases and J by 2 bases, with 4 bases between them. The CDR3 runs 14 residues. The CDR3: CASSLSANTGELFF. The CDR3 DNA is TGTGCCAGCAGTTTATCGGCTAACACCGGGGAGCTGTTTTTT.

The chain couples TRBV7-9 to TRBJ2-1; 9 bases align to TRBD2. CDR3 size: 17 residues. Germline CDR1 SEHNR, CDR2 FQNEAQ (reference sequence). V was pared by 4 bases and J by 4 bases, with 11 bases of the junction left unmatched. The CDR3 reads CASSSPVAGVVYNEQFF. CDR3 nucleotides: TGTGCCAGCAGCTCACCCGTAGCGGGAGTGGTATACAATGAGCAGTTCTTC.

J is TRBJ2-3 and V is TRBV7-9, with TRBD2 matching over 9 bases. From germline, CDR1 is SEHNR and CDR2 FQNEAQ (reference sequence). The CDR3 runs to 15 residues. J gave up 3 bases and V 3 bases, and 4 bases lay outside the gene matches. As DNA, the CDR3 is TGTGCCAGCAGCTTTCCGGGACTAGCAACAGATACGCAGTATTTT. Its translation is CASSFPGLATDTQYF.

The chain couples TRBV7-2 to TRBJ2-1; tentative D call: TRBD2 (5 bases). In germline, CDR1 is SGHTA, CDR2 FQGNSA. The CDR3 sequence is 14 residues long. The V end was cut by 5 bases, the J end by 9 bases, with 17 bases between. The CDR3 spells CASSPSRGSLEQFF. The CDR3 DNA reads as TGTGCCAGCAGCCCCTCTCGGGGTAGTCTTGAGCAGTTCTTC.

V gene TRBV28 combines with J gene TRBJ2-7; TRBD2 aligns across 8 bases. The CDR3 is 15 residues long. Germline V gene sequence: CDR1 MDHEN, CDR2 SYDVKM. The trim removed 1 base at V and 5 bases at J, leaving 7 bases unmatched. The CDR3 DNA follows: TGTGCCAGCAGTTTATTCGAACGGGAGGGGCACGAGCAGTACTTC. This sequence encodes CASSLFEREGHEQYF.

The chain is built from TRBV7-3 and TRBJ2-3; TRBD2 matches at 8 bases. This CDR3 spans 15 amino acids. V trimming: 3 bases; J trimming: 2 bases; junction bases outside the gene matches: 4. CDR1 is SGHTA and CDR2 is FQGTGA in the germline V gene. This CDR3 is CASSFNGRDTDTQYF. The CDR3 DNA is TGTGCCAGCAGCTTCAACGGGAGGGACACAGATACGCAGTATTTT.

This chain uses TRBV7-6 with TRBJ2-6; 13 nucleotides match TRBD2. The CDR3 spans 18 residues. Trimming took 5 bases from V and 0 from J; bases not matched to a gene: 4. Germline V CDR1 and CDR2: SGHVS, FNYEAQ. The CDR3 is CASSPRLAGGSGANVLTF. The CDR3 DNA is TGTGCCAGCAGCCCTCGACTAGCGGGGGGCTCTGGGGCCAACGTCCTGACTTTC.

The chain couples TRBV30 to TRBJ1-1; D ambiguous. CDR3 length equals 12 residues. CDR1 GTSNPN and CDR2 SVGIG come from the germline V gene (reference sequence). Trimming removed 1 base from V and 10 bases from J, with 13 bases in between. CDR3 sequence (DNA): TGTGCCTGGAGTGCCTTCCCTTCTGTAGCTTTCTTT. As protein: CAWSAFPSVAFF. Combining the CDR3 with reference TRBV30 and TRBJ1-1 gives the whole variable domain SQTIHQWPATLVQPVGSPLSLECTVEGTSNPNLYWYRQAAGRGLQLLFYSVGIGQISSEVPQNLSASRPQDRQFILSSKKLLLSDSGFYLCAWSAFPSVAFFGQGTRLTVV.